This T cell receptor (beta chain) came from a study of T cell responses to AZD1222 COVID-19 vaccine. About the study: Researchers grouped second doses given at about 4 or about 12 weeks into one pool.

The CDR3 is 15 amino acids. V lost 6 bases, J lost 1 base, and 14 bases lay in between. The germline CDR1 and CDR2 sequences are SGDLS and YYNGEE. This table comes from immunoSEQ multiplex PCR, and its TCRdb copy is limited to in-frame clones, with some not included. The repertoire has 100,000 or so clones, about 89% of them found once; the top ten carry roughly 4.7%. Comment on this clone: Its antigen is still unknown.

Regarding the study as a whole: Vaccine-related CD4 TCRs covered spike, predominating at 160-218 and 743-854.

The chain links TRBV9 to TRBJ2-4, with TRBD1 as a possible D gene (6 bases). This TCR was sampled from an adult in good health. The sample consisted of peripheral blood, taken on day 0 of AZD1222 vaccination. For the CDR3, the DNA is TGTGCCAGCACTGGGGGAACAGGGGCCAAAAACATTCAGTACTTC. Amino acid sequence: CASTGGTGAKNIQYF.